The entry below describes one TCR beta chain. The CDR3 runs to 13 residues. Germline loops: CDR1 MNHNS, CDR2 SASEGT. V was trimmed by 7 bases and J by 0 bases, leaving 9 bases between them. This sample was taken from a study of technical replicates of blood from a few donors. Using immunoSEQ multiplex PCR, the repertoire was profiled, and TCRdb retains in-frame clones only, with some absent. The sample consists of 75,000 to 100,000 clones, roughly 94% of them appearing once. This TCR came from a human donor in good health. The rearrangement links TRBV6-1 to TRBJ1-1; possibly TRBD1 for D (6 bases). Sequenced input: T cells isolated from PBMCs. The CDR3 sequence: CASTDSMNTEAFF. CDR3 nucleotide sequence: TGTGCCAGCACGGACAGTATGAACACTGAAGCTTTCTTT.